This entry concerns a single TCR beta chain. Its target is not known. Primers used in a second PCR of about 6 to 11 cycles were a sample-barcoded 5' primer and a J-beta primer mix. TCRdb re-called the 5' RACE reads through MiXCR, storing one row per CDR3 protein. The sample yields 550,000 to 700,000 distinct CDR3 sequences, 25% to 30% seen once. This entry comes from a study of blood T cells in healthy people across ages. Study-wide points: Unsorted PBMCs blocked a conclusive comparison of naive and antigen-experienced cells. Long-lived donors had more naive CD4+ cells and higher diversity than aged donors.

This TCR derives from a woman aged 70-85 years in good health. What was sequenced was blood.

The CDR3 sequence: CASSFRQGASNGYTF. The DNA for the CDR3 is TGTGCCAGCAGTTTCAGACAGGGGGCCTCGAATGGCTACACCTTC. The rearrangement uses TRBV6-5 and TRBJ1-2, with 10 bases fitting TRBD1. Germline V CDR1 and CDR2: MNHEY, SVGAGI. This CDR3 spans 15 amino acids. V lost 4 bases, J lost 6 bases, and 8 bases stayed unmatched.